These 15 T cell receptor beta chains were all obtained from the same sample, sequenced in a study of tumor-infiltrating lymphocytes in primary liver carcinoma. The investigators made TCR beta cDNA from around 540 ng total RNA, using a constant-region primer. For TCR beta, libraries were produced by three nested multiplex PCR rounds using slightly modified ARM-PCR. A C-beta reverse primer and TRBV1-TRBV30 forward primers served in each of the first two PCR rounds, at about 10 cycles apiece. TCRdb reprocessed the multiplex PCR reads with MiXCR, giving one entry per CDR3 protein. The profile covers about 320,000 distinct CDR3 sequences, with around three fifths appearing a single time and about 8.4% taken by the ten largest. In addition to blood RNA drawn from unsorted whole blood, germline DNA was extracted. Sequences were obtained from peripheral blood. Receptors originate from a man aged 40-50 years with primary liver carcinoma and hepatitis B virus infection.

This clonotype showed up just once. The junction departs from germline at one end; a sequencing error may be responsible. This chain joins TRBV5-6 and TRBJ1-6; possible D gene TRBD1, 5 bases. Germline lookup yields CDR1 SGHDT and CDR2 YYEEEE. The CDR3 sequence is 17 residues long. CDR3: CTSSLGGGRVGNSPLHF. The CDR3 DNA sequence: TGTACCAGCAGCTTGGGCGGTGGCAGGGTCGGAAATTCACCCCTCCACTTT.

This clonotype was counted at least ten times. The chain has TRBV6-1 and TRBJ2-3, with 9 bases matching TRBD2. Germline CDR1 MNHNS, CDR2 SASEGT. The J segment lost 7 bases and the V segment lost 5 bases, leaving 7 bases of the junction unmatched. The CDR3 length is 14 residues. The CDR3 DNA is TGTGCCAGCAGTTTGCGGGAGGGCCCCAATACGCAGTATTTT. Encoded protein: CASSLREGPNTQYF.

As concerns this clonotype: A junction boundary mismatches the germline segment, possibly from a read error. CDR3 protein: CASSLSSRGLDDQYF. In DNA form, the CDR3 reads TGTGCCAGCAGCTTATCGAGCAGGGGGCTTGACGACCAGTACTTC. The rearrangement joins TRBV11-2 to TRBJ2-7; 8 nucleotides agree with TRBD1. CDR1 and CDR2 (germline): SGHAT, FQNNGV. CDR3 size: 15 residues.

V is TRBV2 and J is TRBJ1-1, with a tentative D call TRBD1 (5 bases). Trimming pared 10 bases from V and 2 bases from J, leaving 14 bases between. This CDR3 is 13 amino acids long. The germline gives CDR1 SNHLY, CDR2 FYNNEI. As DNA, the CDR3 is TGTGCCACGGGGGGTCAGTCCAACACTGAAGCTTTCTTT. Protein product: CATGGQSNTEAFF.

The chain carries TRBV4-3 and TRBJ1-6; no reliable D call. CDR3 length: 15 residues. CDR1 LGHNA and CDR2 YSLEER come from the germline V gene. Trimming took off 4 bases at V and 7 bases at J, with 14 bases between the two ends. The CDR3 protein is CASSPTSVGNSPLHF. In nucleotides, the CDR3 is TGCGCCAGCAGCCCGACCTCCGTGGGAAATTCACCCCTCCACTTT.

This clonotype was found once. A read error is possible here, since a much larger clone lies one base away. The V call is TRBV7-9, the J call TRBJ2-3, with TRBD2 identical over 10 bases. This CDR3 comprises 16 residues. CDR1 is SEHNR and CDR2 is FQNEAQ in the germline V gene (reference sequence). The CDR3 DNA follows: TGTGCCAGCAGCTTAAGTCTAGCGGGAGTGATAGATATGCAGTATTTT. Amino acid sequence: CASSLSLAGVIDMQYF.

This chain uses TRBV2 with TRBJ2-2; 8 positions agree with TRBD2. Germline V gives CDR1 SNHLY, CDR2 FYNNEI. V lost 5 bases to trimming and J lost 5 bases; unmatched junction nucleotides: 7. This CDR3 is 15 amino acids long. The CDR3: CASSFGRGETGELFF. The CDR3 nucleotides read TGTGCCAGCAGTTTCGGGAGGGGTGAAACCGGGGAGCTGTTTTTT.

This clonotype has more than one count but fewer than ten. V and J are TRBV28 and TRBJ2-3; D remains unclear. The CDR3 consists of 12 residues. Germline loops: CDR1 MDHEN, CDR2 SYDVKM. V lost 6 bases and J 6 bases, leaving 10 bases between the germline ends. CDR3 DNA: TGTGCCAGCAGCGTCTTACGGGATACGCAGTATTTT. Its protein is CASSVLRDTQYF. The full variable domain, in which reference TRBV28 and TRBJ2-3 provide the parts outside the CDR3, is DVKVTQSSRYLVKRTGEKVFLECVQDMDHENMFWYRQDPGLGLRLIYFSYDVKMKEKGDIPEGYSVSREKKERFSLILESASTNQTSMYLCASSVLRDTQYFGPGTRLTVL.

To note about this clonotype: Germline and junction disagree at one end, which may indicate a read error. The chain links TRBV12-3 or TRBV12-4 to TRBJ2-7; TRBD1 is a possible D gene (6 bases). There are 14 residues in the CDR3. CDR3 residues: CAGRDSTGLGEQYF. The CDR3 region has the DNA TGTGCCGGCAGGGATTCAACAGGGTTGGGCGAGCAGTACTTC.

On this clonotype itself: A much larger clonotype is one base distant, so this may be a read error. The CDR3 end shows no conserved phenylalanine or tryptophan, and so a read error is likely. The chain links TRBV6-1 to TRBJ2-2; no clear D gene. V was cut by 2 bases and J by 5 bases, with 6 bases left in between. CDR1 and CDR2 from the germline V gene are MNHNS and SASEGT. The CDR3 has 13 residues. The CDR3 loop reads CASSERSTGELFL. The CDR3 DNA is TGTGCCAGCAGTGAAAGGTCGACCGGGGAGCTGTTTTTA.

As regards this clonotype: A junction boundary mismatches the germline segment, possibly from a read error. The J gene is TRBJ1-3, the V gene TRBV14, with D perhaps TRBD1 (5 bases). There are 16 residues in the CDR3. Germline values: CDR1 SGHDN, CDR2 FVKESK. DNA for the CDR3: TGTGTCAGCAGCCTTTCTTGGACACCTTCTGGAAACACCATATATTTT. This encodes CVSSLSWTPSGNTIYF.

This clonotype was recorded at least ten times. The rearrangement joins TRBV11-2 to TRBJ2-7; the D gene is possibly TRBD1 (5 bases). The CDR3 consists of 13 residues. V was shortened by 2 bases and J by 3 bases, with 8 bases between the two germline ends. From germline, CDR1 is SGHAT and CDR2 FQNNGV. CDR3 nucleotides: TGTGCCAGCAGCTTATGGCAGGGCTACGAGCAGTACTTC. Translated: CASSLWQGYEQYF.

The gene calls are TRBV11-2 and TRBJ2-3; no clear D gene. Gene TRBJ1-5 matches the end of the DNA better, so the J call may be wrong. CDR3 length: 15 residues. Germline V gene lookup returns CDR1 SGHAT and CDR2 FQNNGV. The CDR3 DNA follows: TGTGCCAGCAACTTCGGCGGGTCTAGCACGGATACGCAGCATTTT. It is translated as CASNFGGSSTDTQHF.

The table lists this clonotype with a few counts. The chain couples TRBV5-6 to TRBJ2-4; D might be TRBD1 (5 bases). Germline CDR1 reads SGHDT; CDR2 reads YYEEEE. The CDR3 consists of 15 residues. V was shortened by 4 bases and J by 3 bases, with 14 bases between the two germline ends. Here the CDR3 DNA reads TGTGCCAGCAGCCAAGGGGTATTCGGCAAAAACATTCAGTACTTC. Translated: CASSQGVFGKNIQYF.

CDR3 amino acids: CASSLKSSPTEQYF. CDR3 nucleotide sequence: TGTGCCAGCAGCCTTAAGTCTTCCCCCACCGAGCAGTACTTC. This chain joins TRBV11-2 and TRBJ2-7; no firm D call. This CDR3 contains 14 residues. Germline loops: CDR1 SGHAT, CDR2 FQNNGV. Trimming left V 5 bases short and J 6 bases short, with 17 bases between.